The 26 T cell receptor beta chains in this list originate from one sample, sequenced in a study of T cell responses to AZD1222 COVID-19 vaccine. Here immunoSEQ multiplex PCR was the method, and the copy in TCRdb shows in-frame clones only, minus some. The sample consists of some 130,000 clones, approximately 90% of them appearing once. The material sequenced was peripheral blood, taken 28 days after the second AZD1222 dose. These TCRs come from an adult who received the AZD1222 COVID-19 vaccine.

This clone was picked up a small number of times. This chain connects TRBV6-6 to TRBJ1-6; a weak D match, TRBD1 (6 bases). The CDR3 runs to 12 residues. V lost 5 bases, J lost 9 bases, and 8 bases lay in between. Germline loops: CDR1 MNHNY, CDR2 SVGAGI (reference sequence). CDR3 nucleotide sequence: TGTGCCAGCAGTCTAGGGGGTTCACCCCTCCACTTT. It yields the protein CASSLGGSPLHF.

The genes are TRBV7-2 and TRBJ2-6, with 10 bases that match TRBD2. Germline V lookup: CDR1 SGHTA, CDR2 FQGNSA. The CDR3 runs 18 residues. The trim removed 5 bases at V and 4 bases at J, leaving 11 bases unmatched. The CDR3 is CASSPGSGGALGANVLTF. For the CDR3, the DNA is TGTGCCAGCAGCCCGGGGAGCGGGGGGGCTCTAGGGGCCAACGTCCTGACTTTC.

The V call is TRBV10-1, the J call TRBJ2-7, with TRBD1 as a possible D gene (5 bases). The CDR3 extends over 13 amino acids. V dropped 4 bases and J dropped 7 bases, with 14 bases sitting between them. Germline V gene sequence: CDR1 WNHNN, CDR2 SYGVQD (reference sequence). In DNA form, the CDR3 reads TGCGCCAGCAGTGTGGACAATTATGGGGAGCAGTACTTC. Translating gives CASSVDNYGEQYF.

The chain recombines TRBV29-1 with TRBJ2-6; D unresolved. Trimming pared 4 bases from V and 4 bases from J, leaving 8 bases between. CDR3 size: 13 residues. Germline CDR1 and CDR2: SQVTM and ANQGSEA. The CDR3 region has the DNA TGCAGCGTTGGGTCTTTGGGGGCCAACGTCCTGACTTTC. As protein: CSVGSLGANVLTF.

The chain combines TRBV11-2 with TRBJ2-5, with D maybe TRBD2 (6 bases). CDR3 size: 14 residues. Trimming shortened V by 3 bases and J by 2 bases, and 10 bases separated the two germline ends. Germline loops: CDR1 SGHAT, CDR2 FQNNGV. The DNA of the CDR3 is TGTGCCAGCAGCTTCGGGGGACCTCAAGAGACCCAGTACTTC. Translated, it gives CASSFGGPQETQYF.

Note on this clone: An end of the junction differs from the germline gene, which may be a read error. This chain links TRBV7-7 with TRBJ1-3; D not resolved. Germline CDR1 is SSHAT and CDR2 is FNYEAQ (reference sequence). The CDR3 is 15 amino acids. CDR3 sequence reads: CASSLGLSSGNTIYF. CDR3 DNA: TGTGCTAGCAGCTTAGGCCTAAGCTCTGGAAACACCATATATTTT.

The chain links TRBV12-3 or TRBV12-4 to TRBJ2-2; D unresolved. V was clipped by 8 bases and J by 9 bases, with 4 bases between them. The CDR3 totals 9 residues. The CDR3 here is CASGRELFF. The CDR3 region has the DNA TGTGCCAGCGGTCGGGAGCTGTTTTTT.

As DNA, the CDR3 is TGTGCCAGCAGTCCGACAGGGGATGCGAATCAGCCCCAGCATTTT. It yields the protein CASSPTGDANQPQHF. The chain uses TRBV27 and TRBJ1-5; 8 positions match TRBD1. V was clipped by 5 bases and J by 4 bases; unmatched bases: 7. The V gene's germline CDR1 is MNHEY and CDR2 SMNVEV (reference sequence). The CDR3 totals 15 residues.

This chain's CDR3 is CASGDLWAGAEAFF. Written as DNA, the CDR3 is TGTGCCAGCGGGGATTTGTGGGCGGGCGCTGAAGCTTTCTTT. The J gene is TRBJ1-1, the V gene TRBV27, with D uncertain. With 8 bases removed from V and 6 bases from J, the gap between germline ends came to 19 bases. CDR1 is MNHEY and CDR2 is SMNVEV in the germline V gene (reference sequence). The CDR3 runs 14 residues.

The chain couples TRBV4-2 to TRBJ1-2; TRBD1 might be the D (6 bases). Germline V gene sequence: CDR1 LGHNA, CDR2 YNFKEQ. Trimming took off 3 bases at V and 4 bases at J, with 21 bases between the two ends. This CDR3 has 17 residues. The CDR3 bases are TGTGCCAGCAGCCACAACCTCCGACAGGCTCCCCCCTATGGCTACACCTTC. This gives the protein CASSHNLRQAPPYGYTF.

The rearrangement links TRBV7-9 to TRBJ1-1; D is possibly TRBD1 (6 bases). Trimming shortened V by 2 bases and J by 1 base, and 8 bases separated the two germline ends. There are 14 residues in the CDR3. Germline V CDR1 and CDR2: SEHNR, FQNEAQ (reference sequence). The CDR3 sequence is CASSLQTGNTEAFF. The DNA for the CDR3 is TGTGCCAGCAGCTTACAGACAGGGAACACTGAAGCTTTCTTT. Variable domain in full (rest from reference TRBV7-9 and TRBJ1-1): DTGVSQNPRHKITKRGQNVTFRCDPISEHNRLYWYRQTLGQGPEFLTYFQNEAQLEKSRLLSDRFSAERPKGSFSTLEIQRTEQGDSAMYLCASSLQTGNTEAFFGQGTRLTVV.

This rearrangement joins TRBV6-2 or TRBV6-3 to TRBJ2-7, with unresolved D. The V end was cut by 5 bases, the J end by 0 bases, with 11 bases between. Per the germline V gene, CDR1 is MNHEY and CDR2 is SVGEGT. This CDR3 is 14 amino acids long. The CDR3 protein is CASSPRGLSYEQYF. CDR3 nucleotide sequence: TGTGCCAGCAGTCCCCGCGGCCTCTCCTACGAGCAGTACTTC.

The gene calls are TRBV9 and TRBJ2-2; TRBD1 agrees at 8 bases. With 4 bases clipped from V and 5 bases from J, the junction kept 10 bases outside the gene matches. In germline, CDR1 is SGDLS, CDR2 YYNGEE. This CDR3 is built from 16 residues. CDR3 sequence: CASSKQGAQRTGELFF. CDR3 in DNA: TGTGCCAGCAGCAAGCAGGGGGCCCAAAGGACCGGGGAGCTGTTTTTT.

The genes are TRBV5-4 and TRBJ1-1; D possibly corresponds to TRBD1 (5 bases). The CDR3 length is 14 residues. The germline V and J ends were trimmed by 5 bases and 4 bases, with 15 bases remaining between them. CDR1 SGHNT and CDR2 YYREEE come from the germline V gene (reference sequence). The CDR3: CASRPKFQGTEAFF. In nucleotides, the CDR3 is TGTGCCAGCAGACCCAAATTTCAGGGCACTGAAGCTTTCTTT.

This clone was detected only once. The chain uses TRBV5-4 and TRBJ1-6; tentative D call: TRBD1 (5 bases). V was trimmed by 6 bases and J by 7 bases, leaving 11 bases between them. The CDR3 spans 13 residues. Per the germline V gene, CDR1 is SGHNT and CDR2 is YYREEE (reference sequence). CDR3 nucleotide sequence: TGTGCCAGCACCAACGCAGGGAATTCACCCCTCCACTTT. Its translation: CASTNAGNSPLHF.

The rearrangement joins TRBV19 to TRBJ2-2; 7 bases match TRBD1. Germline CDR1 reads LNHDA; CDR2 reads SQIVND (reference sequence). Trimming took 3 bases from V and 6 from J; bases not matched to a gene: 4. The CDR3 length is 14 residues. CDR3 protein: CASSIGQVAGELFF. CDR3 bases: TGTGCCAGTAGTATCGGACAGGTAGCCGGGGAGCTGTTTTTT. The full variable domain, completed using reference TRBV19 and TRBJ2-2, is DGGITQSPKYLFRKEGQNVTLSCEQNLNHDAMYWYRQDPGQGLRLIYYSQIVNDFQKGDIAEGYSVSREKKESFPLTVTSAQKNPTAFYLCASSIGQVAGELFFGEGSRLTVL.

The chain is built from TRBV4-1 and TRBJ1-5, with D tentatively TRBD1 (5 bases). The germline CDR1 and CDR2 sequences are MGHRA and YSYEKL. Trimming shortened V by 1 base and J by 6 bases, and 13 bases separated the two germline ends. CDR3 length: 15 residues. This CDR3 reads CASSQVTAISQPQHF. In DNA, the CDR3 is TGCGCCAGCAGCCAAGTGACAGCGATATCTCAGCCCCAGCATTTT.

The chain is built from TRBV4-3 and TRBJ1-1; D is unclear. CDR1 is LGHNA and CDR2 is YSLEER in the germline V gene. The CDR3 consists of 14 residues. V lost 0 bases and J lost 1, with 6 bases in between. The DNA for the CDR3 is TGCGCCAGCAGCCAAGATTGGCCGAACACTGAAGCTTTCTTT. Translation gives CASSQDWPNTEAFF.

The chain is built from TRBV5-5 and TRBJ2-5; possible D gene TRBD2, 6 bases. The V gene lost 2 bases and the J gene lost 5 bases, with 10 bases spanning the gap. CDR3 length: 13 residues. Germline CDR1 and CDR2: SGHKS and YYEKEE (reference sequence). CDR3 region: CASSLTGRETQYF. Here the CDR3 DNA reads TGTGCCAGCAGCTTAACGGGGAGGGAGACCCAGTACTTC.

The J gene is TRBJ2-7, the V gene TRBV5-1; perhaps D is TRBD1 or TRBD2 (5 bases each). The CDR3 spans 13 residues. Between the trimmed V and J ends, which lost 4 bases and 2 bases, there was a span of 10 bases. Germline V gene lookup returns CDR1 SGHRS and CDR2 YFSETQ. The CDR3 spells CASSGDVTYEQYF. CDR3 coding DNA: TGCGCCAGCAGCGGGGACGTTACCTACGAGCAGTACTTC.

The chain couples TRBV5-5 to TRBJ1-4; D is perhaps TRBD1 (5 bases). Between the trimmed V and J ends, which lost 2 bases and 4 bases, there was a span of 18 bases. Germline V gene lookup returns CDR1 SGHKS and CDR2 YYEKEE (reference sequence). The CDR3 length is 17 residues. The CDR3 DNA is TGTGCCAGCAGCTTCGCCGGGGCCCGGATCTTTAATGAAAAACTGTTTTTT. Its translation is CASSFAGARIFNEKLFF. Full variable domain (remainder filled in from reference TRBV5-5 and TRBJ1-4): DAGVTQSPTHLIKTRGQQVTLRCSPISGHKSVSWYQQVLGQGPQFIFQYYEKEERGRGNFPDRFSARQFPNYSSELNVNALLLGDSALYLCASSFAGARIFNEKLFFGSGTQLSVL.

This clone has a handful of counts. The rearrangement uses TRBV10-1 and TRBJ1-6, with a weak D call TRBD1 (6 bases). The CDR3 covers 13 residues. CDR1 WNHNN and CDR2 SYGVQD come from the germline V gene (reference sequence). V lost 2 bases to trimming and J lost 11 bases, with 10 bases between them. DNA of the CDR3: TGCGCCAGCAGTGAGCTCAGGGGAGCACCCCTCCACTTT. Translation: CASSELRGAPLHF.

This rearrangement joins TRBV12-3 or TRBV12-4 to TRBJ2-7; D may be TRBD1 (6 bases). CDR3 length equals 13 residues. The V and J ends lost 1 base and 3 bases respectively, with 7 bases between them. The CDR3 loop reads CASSLDRDYEQYF. The CDR3 DNA reads TGTGCCAGCAGTTTAGACAGGGACTACGAGCAGTACTTC.

The chain combines TRBV15 with TRBJ2-7; D is perhaps TRBD2 (6 bases). Per the germline V gene, CDR1 is LNHNV and CDR2 is YYDKDF (reference sequence). Trimming removed 5 bases at V and 4 bases at J, with 9 bases between. This CDR3 is 12 amino acids long. The CDR3 nucleotides read TGTGCCACCAGCGGGGGGTTTTACGAGCAGTACTTC. Amino acid sequence: CATSGGFYEQYF.

This sequence joins TRBV5-1 and TRBJ1-1; 11 positions agree with TRBD1. Germline CDR1 reads SGHRS; CDR2 reads YFSETQ. The CDR3 contains 16 residues. J lost 2 bases, V lost 8 bases, and 11 bases had no gene match. The CDR3 DNA is TGCGCCAGTTCAACTGGGACAGGGGGTGGTAACACTGAAGCTTTCTTT. This encodes CASSTGTGGGNTEAFF.

This sequence joins TRBV29-1 and TRBJ1-5; 7 bases line up with TRBD1. The V gene end was trimmed by 4 bases and the J gene end by 5 bases; junction bases not matched to a gene: 5. Germline lookup yields CDR1 SQVTM and CDR2 ANQGSEA. This CDR3 has 13 amino acids. CDR3 sequence: CSVGGTGDQPQHF. CDR3 nucleotide sequence: TGCAGCGTTGGAGGAACAGGGGATCAGCCCCAGCATTTT.